This TCR beta chain appears in the sequencing data of a study of shared clonotypes between healthy human individuals. Profiled with immunoSEQ multiplex PCR; TCRdb holds only in-frame clones, not every one. The table shows almost 750,000 clones, with roughly two thirds occurring only once. The germline CDR1 and CDR2 sequences are MDHEN and SYDVKM. Trimming left V 3 bases short and J 8 bases short, with 12 bases between. The CDR3 has 13 amino acids. V is TRBV28 and J is TRBJ2-3, with D perhaps matching TRBD1 (6 bases). The specimen sequenced was memory CD4+ T cells sorted from blood. Subset denoted: CD45RA-negative fraction. The receptor was derived from a woman in her 30s in good health. CDR3 protein: CASSLAGDGTQYF. CDR3 DNA: TGTGCCAGCAGTTTGGCAGGGGACGGTACGCAGTATTTT.